One and the same sample provided the 8 T cell receptor beta chains below, sequenced in a study of blood T cell repertoires in COVID-19. Libraries were prepared by immunoSEQ multiplex PCR; TCRdb keeps only in-frame clonotypes and omits some of them. Of approximately 250,000 clones detected, less than 90% appear once; the ten largest clones hold around 4%. The sequencing input was peripheral blood. The receptors were sampled from a man aged 60-69 years with acute or convalescent COVID-19.

This chain links TRBV5-4 with TRBJ2-7, with D possibly matching TRBD1 (6 bases). V gave up 7 bases and J gave up 6 bases, with 20 bases separating them. The CDR3 spans 14 residues. Germline V gene lookup returns CDR1 SGHNT and CDR2 YYREEE (reference sequence). The CDR3: CASAPLQGSPEQYF. The CDR3 DNA follows: TGTGCCAGCGCCCCCCTCCAGGGGTCCCCCGAGCAGTACTTC.

This clone was found once. The chain is built from TRBV19 and TRBJ2-4; tentatively, D is TRBD2 (6 bases). Germline CDR1 is LNHDA and CDR2 is SQIVND (reference sequence). Trimming shortened V by 3 bases and J by 0 bases, and 18 bases separated the two germline ends. The CDR3 runs to 18 residues. The CDR3 spells CASSIGGLTAVAKNIQYF. The DNA for the CDR3 is TGTGCCAGTAGTATTGGGGGACTGACAGCGGTAGCCAAAAACATTCAGTACTTC.

The chain is built from TRBV4-1 and TRBJ2-7, with D possibly being TRBD2 (6 bases). CDR1 is MGHRA and CDR2 is YSYEKL in the germline V gene. Trimming stripped 0 bases from V and 5 bases from J, with 14 bases between. The CDR3 spans 15 residues. The CDR3 reads CASSQDWRGGNEQYF. CDR3 nucleotide sequence: TGCGCCAGCAGCCAAGATTGGAGGGGAGGCAACGAGCAGTACTTC.

The chain links TRBV5-1 to TRBJ2-1; tentatively, D is TRBD1 (6 bases). This CDR3 is built from 14 residues. CDR1 SGHRS and CDR2 YFSETQ come from the germline V gene. V was clipped by 4 bases and J by 6 bases, with 14 bases between them. The CDR3 region is CASSAQQGPNEQFF. DNA of the CDR3: TGCGCCAGCAGCGCACAACAGGGACCCAATGAGCAGTTCTTC.

The J gene is TRBJ1-3, the V gene TRBV7-8; D remains unclear. Trimming removed 5 bases from V and 3 bases from J, with 20 bases in between. The germline V gene has CDR1 SGHVS and CDR2 FQNEAQ. The CDR3 runs to 17 residues. CDR3 sequence (DNA): TGTGCCAGCAGCCACACCTCCCAGGTGGTTAATGGAAACACCATATATTTT. It specifies CASSHTSQVVNGNTIYF.

The chain joins TRBV7-3 to TRBJ2-1; D might be TRBD2 (7 bases). The germline V and J ends were trimmed by 5 bases and 7 bases, with 12 bases remaining between them. The CDR3 consists of 13 residues. The germline CDR1 and CDR2 sequences are SGHTA and FQGTGA. In DNA, the CDR3 is TGTGCCAGCAGCCTAGGGGGGGCAAATGAGCAGTTCTTC. Protein product: CASSLGGANEQFF.

The rearrangement uses TRBV7-9 and TRBJ2-3, with 9 positions matching TRBD2. CDR1 is SEHNR and CDR2 is FQNEAQ in the germline V gene (reference sequence). V shed 4 bases and J 7 bases; nucleotides not matched to a gene: 15. The length of the CDR3 is 17 residues. The CDR3 nucleotides are TGTGCCAGCAGCTCCACAAAACCTGGCGGGGGGGAAAATACGCAGTATTTT. Translation: CASSSTKPGGGENTQYF.

The chain uses TRBV20-1 and TRBJ1-2; 8 nucleotides match TRBD1. The germline V gene encodes CDR1 DFQATT and CDR2 SNEGSKA (reference sequence). This CDR3 comprises 14 residues. J was trimmed by 5 bases and V by 3 bases; bases with no gene match: 8. The CDR3 here is CSASPGTGPYGYTF. The DNA for the CDR3 is TGCAGTGCTAGTCCCGGGACAGGACCTTATGGCTACACCTTC.